The entry below gives a single TCR beta chain sequence along with its context. What it recognizes is unknown. This sample stems from a study of a mutant IDH1 vaccine in newly diagnosed glioma. Study as a whole: Patients came in for eight vaccinations, in weeks 1, 3, 5, 7, 11, 15, 19 and 23. Patients previously underwent radiotherapy, temozolomide, or both, and most underwent both.

V was trimmed by 7 bases and J by 1 base, leaving 17 bases between them. Germline lookup yields CDR1 SGHTA and CDR2 FQGTGA. CDR3 length equals 15 residues. As for time point: week 23, last vaccination. A 20-mer mutant IDH1 peptide at 300 ug was injected subcutaneously with topical imiquimod. Assay used: immunoSEQ multiplex PCR; TCRdb lists only in-frame clones, some missing. The sample has more than 25,000 clones; 88% are singletons. The clonotype was recovered from a middle-aged man with glioma. The chain employs TRBV7-3 and TRBJ2-7; D gene uncertain. The sequenced sample was PBMCs, obtained from a glioma patient whose treatment included an IDH1 peptide vaccine. In nucleotides, the CDR3 is TGTGCCAGCAACCCATCTTCTCCCGAGTCCTACGAGCAGTACTTC. Amino acids: CASNPSSPESYEQYF.